A selection of T cell receptor beta chains follows, all from one sample in a study of identical twins. A single record per CDR3 protein comes from TCRdb applying MiXCR to the 5' RACE reads. This sample has 1.5 million or so distinct CDR3 sequences, with 32% found just once. Sequencing used cord blood. The origin of the receptors is a newborn girl in good health. Both conserved end residues are part of each CDR3. D genes are given only for firm matches. Clone size, where shown, is once, few, many, or a class for clones that have expanded.

j_call	v_call	d_call	clone_size	cdr3_aa	cdr3_nt
TRBJ1-6	TRBV27	.	.	CASSLSRSLPLHF	TGTGCCAGCAGTTTATCCCGGTCCTTACCCCTCCACTTT
TRBJ2-1	TRBV5-1	TRBD2	.	CASSPNAGLAGGNEQFF	TGCGCCAGCAGCCCCAACGCCGGACTAGCGGGGGGCAATGAGCAGTTCTTC
TRBJ2-7	TRBV7-8	TRBD2	.	CASSLVGGGSPYEQYF	TGTGCCAGCAGCTTAGTCGGCGGGGGAAGCCCCTACGAGCAGTACTTC
TRBJ2-3	TRBV27	.	few	CASSSGESSTDTQYF	TGTGCCAGCAGTTCAGGGGAATCGAGCACAGATACGCAGTATTTT
TRBJ2-5	TRBV7-6	TRBD2	few	CASSLGLAGSLETQYF	TGTGCCAGCAGCTTAGGACTAGCGGGGAGCTTGGAGACCCAGTACTTC
TRBJ2-7	TRBV4-2	TRBD2	.	CASSQDWGLAGLSYEQYF	TGTGCCAGCAGCCAAGATTGGGGACTAGCGGGACTATCCTACGAGCAGTACTTC
TRBJ2-1	TRBV12-3/TRBV12-4	.	many	CASSITFGEQFF	TGTGCCAGCAGCATTACGTTCGGTGAGCAGTTCTTC
TRBJ2-6	TRBV27	.	.	CASSLWTSGANVLSF	TGTGCCAGCAGTTTATGGACCTCTGGGGCCAACGTCCTGTCTTTC
TRBJ2-3	TRBV7-2	TRBD2	.	CASSLDRLAGGRKYF	TGTGCCAGCAGCTTAGATCGCCTAGCGGGAGGCCGGAAGTATTTT
TRBJ2-3	TRBV5-1	.	.	CASSSFERDPREIADTQYF	TGCGCCAGCAGCTCCTTTGAGAGGGATCCGCGGGAAATCGCAGATACGCAGTATTTT
TRBJ2-5	TRBV28	.	.	CASSSQGGLSFRETQYF	TGTGCCAGCAGTTCCCAGGGGGGTCTATCCTTTCGGGAGACCCAGTACTTC
TRBJ2-5	TRBV20-1	.	few	CSARDVDFGTQYF	TGCAGTGCTAGAGACGTAGATTTTGGGACCCAGTACTTC
TRBJ2-7	TRBV4-1	.	few	CASSQEWNAAYEQYF	TGCGCCAGCAGCCAAGAGTGGAACGCTGCCTACGAGCAGTACTTC
TRBJ2-1	TRBV28	TRBD2	.	CASSLSFLWGSGSSYNKQFF	TGTGCCAGCAGTTTATCTTTTTTGTGGGGTAGCGGGAGCTCCTACAATAAGCAGTTCTTC
TRBJ1-2	TRBV7-2	.	many	CASSLVENYGYTF	TGTGCCAGCAGCTTAGTCGAAAACTATGGCTACACCTTC
TRBJ1-2	TRBV5-1	.	few	CASSFQDGGDYTF	TGCGCCAGCAGCTTCCAGGACGGAGGAGACTACACCTTC
TRBJ2-1	TRBV10-3	TRBD1	.	CAISWDSYNEQFF	TGTGCCATCAGCTGGGACAGTTACAATGAGCAGTTCTTC
TRBJ2-7	TRBV4-2	TRBD2	few	CASSQRLAASYEQYF	TGTGCCAGCAGCCAAAGGCTAGCGGCCAGCTACGAGCAGTACTTC
TRBJ2-1	TRBV4-2	.	few	CASSQEMADNEQFF	TGTGCCAGCAGCCAAGAAATGGCGGACAATGAGCAGTTCTTC
TRBJ2-3	TRBV27	TRBD2	.	CASSFGLAGGGNTQYF	TGTGCCAGCAGTTTTGGGCTAGCGGGGGGCGGGAATACGCAGTATTTT
TRBJ1-1	TRBV9	TRBD1	.	CASSGGYGTGVMNTEAFF	TGTGCCAGCAGCGGGGGGTATGGGACAGGTGTTATGAACACTGAAGCTTTCTTT
TRBJ1-5	TRBV12-3/TRBV12-4	TRBD1	.	CASSLLNRGLNQPQHF	TGTGCCAGCAGTCTCCTGAACAGGGGGCTCAATCAGCCCCAGCATTTT
TRBJ2-2	TRBV28	TRBD2	.	CASSLVGGPPNGELFF	TGTGCCAGCAGTTTAGTGGGAGGGCCCCCAAACGGGGAGCTGTTTTTT
TRBJ2-5	TRBV5-1	TRBD1	.	CASSLVSGGFYEQDF	TGCGCCAGCAGCTTGGTTTCAGGGGGCTTCTACGAGCAGGACTTC
TRBJ1-5	TRBV10-3	.	many	CAISGHSNQPQHF	TGTGCCATCAGTGGACATAGCAATCAGCCCCAGCATTTT
TRBJ2-1	TRBV29-1	TRBD2	.	CSVERLAGQETQFF	TGCAGCGTTGAACGGCTAGCGGGCCAAGAGACCCAGTTCTTC
TRBJ2-7	TRBV2	.	.	CASRERLTAIYEQYF	TGTGCCAGCAGGGAGAGACTGACCGCGATCTACGAGCAGTACTTC
TRBJ2-1	TRBV20-1	.	few	CSARGLANNEQFF	TGCAGTGCTAGAGGGCTAGCGAACAATGAGCAGTTCTTC
TRBJ2-7	TRBV4-2	TRBD1	.	CASSQDLGQGPYNEQYF	TGTGCCAGCAGCCAAGATCTTGGACAGGGTCCCTACAATGAGCAGTACTTC
TRBJ2-1	TRBV19	TRBD2	.	CASSGLAGREQFF	TGTGCCAGTAGTGGGCTAGCGGGTCGTGAGCAGTTCTTC
TRBJ1-1	TRBV6-6	.	.	CASSYKSEAFF	TGTGCCAGCAGTTACAAATCTGAAGCTTTCTTT
TRBJ1-2	TRBV12-3/TRBV12-4	.	many	CASSLQATYGYTF	TGTGCCAGCAGTTTGCAGGCTACCTATGGCTACACCTTC
TRBJ2-7	TRBV20-1	TRBD2	.	CSASTGTSVYNEQYF	TGCAGTGCAAGCACCGGGACTAGCGTGTACAATGAGCAGTACTTC
TRBJ2-3	TRBV20-1	TRBD2	few	CSATGTSGFTDTQYF	TGCAGTGCAACCGGGACTAGCGGTTTCACAGATACGCAGTATTTT
TRBJ2-3	TRBV20-1	.	once	CNARGAYTDTQYF	TGCAATGCTAGAGGAGCCTACACAGATACGCAGTATTTT
TRBJ2-3	TRBV6-5	.	many	CASKGVTQYF	TGTGCCAGCAAAGGGGTTACGCAGTATTTT
TRBJ1-2	TRBV5-5	TRBD1	few	CASSLGQGGIDYGYTF	TGTGCCAGCAGCTTGGGACAGGGAGGAATTGACTATGGCTACACCTTC